This T cell receptor (beta chain) comes out of a study of beta chain features in type 1 diabetes. For the study at large: Healthy donors and patients had similar age, gender and cell yields. Examined across all samples were approximately 99 million sorted cells.

This clone was recorded only once. Its antigen remains unidentified. The sequenced template was cDNA made from the entire isolated RNA. Sequencing used immunoSEQ multiplex PCR; TCRdb keeps in-frame clones, though not all of them. The table has hundreds of thousands of clones, over 7% seen once. Overall study results and limits: Moderate yet significant TCRB CDR3 shortening was seen in Type 1 diabetes patients in all four CD4+ subsets.

This TCR was recovered from a young man with type 1 diabetes. The sample was central memory CD4+ T cells from blood.

The CDR3 loop reads CASSLGMQGSMRGYTF. DNA of the CDR3: TGTGCCAGCAGCTTAGGAATGCAGGGGAGTATGCGGGGCTACACCTTC. The chain has TRBV7-6 and TRBJ1-2, with D possibly matching TRBD1 (6 bases). Germline CDR1 is SGHVS and CDR2 is FNYEAQ. The CDR3 loop spans 16 amino acids. Trimming pared 1 base from V and 8 bases from J, leaving 20 bases between.